The subject of this entry is one T cell receptor beta chain. The antigen remains undetermined. These data belong to a study of T-cell memory formation after mild COVID-19. General study results and limits: Of the contracting clones, CD4+ ones lay mainly in CM and EM, and CD8+ ones in EMRA. Clones contracting across day 15 to 85 had a balanced CD4/CD8 profile; later expanding clones leaned CD4+.

TCRdb called the 5' RACE reads again in MiXCR, with one record for every CDR3 protein. Of 450,000 to 650,000 distinct CDR3 sequences detected, roughly 20% appear once; the ten largest clones hold around 13%. This CDR3 contains 15 residues. The V and J ends lost 0 bases and 7 bases respectively, with 16 bases between them. Germline V lookup: CDR1 SGDLS, CDR2 YYNGEE. The receptor was derived from an adult woman who had mild COVID-19 (a few samples of this study predate the infection). Cell type and time point are not known. The sequencing input was PBMCs or a T cell subset sorted from them (not recorded which). The J gene is TRBJ1-1, the V gene TRBV9; D possibly corresponds to TRBD1 (5 bases). The CDR3: CASSVAIRDGGEAFF. In DNA form, the CDR3 reads TGTGCCAGCAGCGTAGCGATACGGGACGGAGGTGAAGCTTTCTTT.